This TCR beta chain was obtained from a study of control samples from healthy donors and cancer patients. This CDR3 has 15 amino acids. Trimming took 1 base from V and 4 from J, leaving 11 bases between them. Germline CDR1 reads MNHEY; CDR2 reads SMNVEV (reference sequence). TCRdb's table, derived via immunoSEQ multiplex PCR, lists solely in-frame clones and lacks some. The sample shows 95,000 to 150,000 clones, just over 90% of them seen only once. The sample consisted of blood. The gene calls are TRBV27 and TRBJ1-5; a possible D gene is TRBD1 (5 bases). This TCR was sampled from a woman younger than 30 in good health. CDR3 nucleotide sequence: TGTGCCAGCAGTTTATTTCCCGAGGGGAATCAGCCCCAGCATTTT. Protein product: CASSLFPEGNQPQHF.